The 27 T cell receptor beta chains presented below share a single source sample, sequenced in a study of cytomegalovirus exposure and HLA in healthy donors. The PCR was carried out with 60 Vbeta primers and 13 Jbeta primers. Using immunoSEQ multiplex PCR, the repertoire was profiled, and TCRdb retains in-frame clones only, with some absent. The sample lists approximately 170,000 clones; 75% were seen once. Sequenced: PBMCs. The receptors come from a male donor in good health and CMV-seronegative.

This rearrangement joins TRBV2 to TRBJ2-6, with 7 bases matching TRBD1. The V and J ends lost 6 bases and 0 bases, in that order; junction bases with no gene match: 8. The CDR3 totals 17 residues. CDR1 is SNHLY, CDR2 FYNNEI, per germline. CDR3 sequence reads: CASRTQGIRSGANVLTF. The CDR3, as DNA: TGTGCCAGCAGGACACAGGGGATTCGCTCTGGGGCCAACGTCCTGACTTTC.

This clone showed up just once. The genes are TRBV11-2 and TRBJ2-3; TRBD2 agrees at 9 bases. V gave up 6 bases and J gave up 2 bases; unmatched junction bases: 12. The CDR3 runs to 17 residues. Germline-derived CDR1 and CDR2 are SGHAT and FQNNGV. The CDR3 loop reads CASSPGGSGGYTDTQYF. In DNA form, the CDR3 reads TGTGCCAGCAGTCCCGGTGGTAGCGGGGGATACACAGATACGCAGTATTTT. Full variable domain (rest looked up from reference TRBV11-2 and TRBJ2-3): EAGVAQSPRYKIIEKRQSVAFWCNPISGHATLYWYQQILGQGPKLLIQFQNNGVVDDSQLPKDRFSAERLKGVDSTLKIQPAKLEDSAVYLCASSPGGSGGYTDTQYFGPGTRLTVL.

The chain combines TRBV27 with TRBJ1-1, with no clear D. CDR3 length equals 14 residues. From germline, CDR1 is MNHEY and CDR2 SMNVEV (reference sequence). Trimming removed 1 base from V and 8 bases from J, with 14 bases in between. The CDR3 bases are TGTGCCAGCAGTTTATTAACGGGTCGTACCGAAGCTTTCTTT. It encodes CASSLLTGRTEAFF.

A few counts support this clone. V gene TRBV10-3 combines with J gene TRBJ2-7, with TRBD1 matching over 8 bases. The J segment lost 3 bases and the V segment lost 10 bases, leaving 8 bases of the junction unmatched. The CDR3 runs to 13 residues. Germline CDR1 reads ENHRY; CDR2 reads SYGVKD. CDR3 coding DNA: TGTGCCACCACGACAGGGGTAAGCTACGAGCAGTACTTC. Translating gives CATTTGVSYEQYF.

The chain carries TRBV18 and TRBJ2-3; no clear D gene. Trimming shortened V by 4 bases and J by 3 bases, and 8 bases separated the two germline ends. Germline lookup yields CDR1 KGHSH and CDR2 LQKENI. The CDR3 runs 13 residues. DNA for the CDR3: TGTGCCAGCTCACTGCGCGAGACAGATACGCAGTATTTT. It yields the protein CASSLRETDTQYF.

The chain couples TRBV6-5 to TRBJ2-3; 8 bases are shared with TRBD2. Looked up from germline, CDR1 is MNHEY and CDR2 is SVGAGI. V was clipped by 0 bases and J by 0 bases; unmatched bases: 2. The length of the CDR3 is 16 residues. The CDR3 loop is CASSYSSSGSTDTQYF. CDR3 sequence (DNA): TGTGCCAGCAGTTACTCATCTAGCGGGAGCACAGATACGCAGTATTTT.

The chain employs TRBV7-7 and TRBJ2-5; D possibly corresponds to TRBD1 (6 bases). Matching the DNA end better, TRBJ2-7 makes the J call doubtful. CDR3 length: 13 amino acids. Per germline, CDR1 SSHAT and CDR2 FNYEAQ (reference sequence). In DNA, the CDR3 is TGTGCCAGCAGCCCAGGGGCTAGCTACGAGCAGTACTTC. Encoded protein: CASSPGASYEQYF.

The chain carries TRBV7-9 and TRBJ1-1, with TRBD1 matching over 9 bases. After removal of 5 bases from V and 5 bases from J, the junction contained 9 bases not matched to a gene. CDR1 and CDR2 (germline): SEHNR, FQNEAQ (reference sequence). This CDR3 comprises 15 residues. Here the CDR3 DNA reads TGTGCCAGCAGCCAGTGGGGACAGGGAGGGACTGAAGCTTTCTTT. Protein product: CASSQWGQGGTEAFF.

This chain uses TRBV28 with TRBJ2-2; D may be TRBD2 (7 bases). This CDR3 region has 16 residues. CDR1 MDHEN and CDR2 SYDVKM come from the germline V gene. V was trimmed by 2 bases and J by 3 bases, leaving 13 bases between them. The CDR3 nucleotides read TGTGCCAGCAGTTTAGGAGGGGGGGGAGACACCGGGGAGCTGTTTTTT. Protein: CASSLGGGGDTGELFF. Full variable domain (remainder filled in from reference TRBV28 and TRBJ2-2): DVKVTQSSRYLVKRTGEKVFLECVQDMDHENMFWYRQDPGLGLRLIYFSYDVKMKEKGDIPEGYSVSREKKERFSLILESASTNQTSMYLCASSLGGGGDTGELFFGEGSRLTVL.

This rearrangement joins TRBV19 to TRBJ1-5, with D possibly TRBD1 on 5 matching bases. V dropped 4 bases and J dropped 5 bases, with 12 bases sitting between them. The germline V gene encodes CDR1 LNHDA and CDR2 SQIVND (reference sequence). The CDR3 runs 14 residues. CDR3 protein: CASSTRQSDQPQHF. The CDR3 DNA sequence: TGTGCCAGTAGTACCCGACAGTCTGATCAGCCCCAGCATTTT.

The CDR3 reads CASRLEGFSYEQYF. Written as DNA, the CDR3 is TGCGCCAGCAGACTCGAGGGCTTCTCCTACGAGCAGTACTTC. The V and J genes are TRBV23-1 and TRBJ2-7; TRBD2 is a possible D gene (5 bases). TRBV23-1 is an open reading frame, and its role is uncertain. There are 14 residues in the CDR3. Trimming cost V 6 bases and J 0 bases, with 12 bases left between them.

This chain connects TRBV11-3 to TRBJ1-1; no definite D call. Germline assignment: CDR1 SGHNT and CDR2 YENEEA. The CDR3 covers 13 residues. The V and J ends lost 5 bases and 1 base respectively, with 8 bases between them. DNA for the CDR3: TGTGCCAGCAGCACAGACGGGAACACTGAAGCTTTCTTT. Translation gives CASSTDGNTEAFF.

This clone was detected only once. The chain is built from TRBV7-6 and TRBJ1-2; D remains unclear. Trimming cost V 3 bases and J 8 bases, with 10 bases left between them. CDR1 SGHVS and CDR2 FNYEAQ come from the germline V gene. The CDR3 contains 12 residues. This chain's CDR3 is CASSLAGSGYTF. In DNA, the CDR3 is TGTGCCAGCAGCTTGGCAGGCTCAGGCTACACCTTC.

The CDR3 nucleotides are TGTGCCAGCAGTTACGGGACAGGGGATACCGGGGAGCTGTTTTTT. Translated, it gives CASSYGTGDTGELFF. V and J are TRBV6-5 and TRBJ2-2; 10 bases line up with TRBD1. Trimming cost V 2 bases and J 5 bases; bases outside gene matches: 2. The CDR3 spans 15 residues. Germline V lookup: CDR1 MNHEY, CDR2 SVGAGI.

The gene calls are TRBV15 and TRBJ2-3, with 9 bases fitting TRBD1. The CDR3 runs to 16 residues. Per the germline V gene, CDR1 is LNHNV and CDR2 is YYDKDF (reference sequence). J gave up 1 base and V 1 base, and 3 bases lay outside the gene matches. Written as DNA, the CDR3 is TGTGCCACCAGCAGAGGTTGGACAGGGGGCACAGATACGCAGTATTTT. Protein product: CATSRGWTGGTDTQYF.

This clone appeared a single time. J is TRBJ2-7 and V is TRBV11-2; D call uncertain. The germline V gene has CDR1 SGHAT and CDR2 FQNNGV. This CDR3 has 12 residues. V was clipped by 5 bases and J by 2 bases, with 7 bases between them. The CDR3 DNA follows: TGTGCCAGCAGCCTTCTTACCTACGAGCAGTACTTC. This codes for CASSLLTYEQYF.

The CDR3 nucleotides are TGTGCCAGCGGGGGACAGGGGAATTCACCCCTCCACTTT. It is translated as CASGGQGNSPLHF. The J gene is TRBJ1-6, the V gene TRBV25-1, with 10 bases aligning to TRBD1. Germline V gene sequence: CDR1 MGHDK, CDR2 SYGVNS. The CDR3 totals 13 residues. With 8 bases clipped from V and 7 bases from J, the junction kept 2 bases outside the gene matches.

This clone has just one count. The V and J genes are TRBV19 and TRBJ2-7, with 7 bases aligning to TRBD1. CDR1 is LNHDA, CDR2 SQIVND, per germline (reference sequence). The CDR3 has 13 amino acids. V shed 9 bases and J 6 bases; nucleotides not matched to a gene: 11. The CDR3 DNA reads TGTGCCAGCACCCCGGACAGGTTGGGCGAGCAGTACTTC. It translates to CASTPDRLGEQYF. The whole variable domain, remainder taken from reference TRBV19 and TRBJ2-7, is DGGITQSPKYLFRKEGQNVTLSCEQNLNHDAMYWYRQDPGQGLRLIYYSQIVNDFQKGDIAEGYSVSREKKESFPLTVTSAQKNPTAFYLCASTPDRLGEQYFGPGTRLTVT.

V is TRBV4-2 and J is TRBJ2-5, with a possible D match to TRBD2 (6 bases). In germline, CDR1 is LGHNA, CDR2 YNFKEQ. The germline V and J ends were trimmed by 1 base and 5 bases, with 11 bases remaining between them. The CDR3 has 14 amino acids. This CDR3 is CASSQGAGTETQYF. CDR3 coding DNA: TGTGCCAGCAGCCAAGGGGCGGGGACGGAGACCCAGTACTTC.

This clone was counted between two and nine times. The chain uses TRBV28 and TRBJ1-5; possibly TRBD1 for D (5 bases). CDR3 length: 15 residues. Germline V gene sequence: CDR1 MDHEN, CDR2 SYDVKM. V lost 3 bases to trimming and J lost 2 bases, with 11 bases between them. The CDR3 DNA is TGTGCCAGCAGTTTGGGGCAGGCCCGCAATCAGCCCCAGCATTTT. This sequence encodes CASSLGQARNQPQHF.

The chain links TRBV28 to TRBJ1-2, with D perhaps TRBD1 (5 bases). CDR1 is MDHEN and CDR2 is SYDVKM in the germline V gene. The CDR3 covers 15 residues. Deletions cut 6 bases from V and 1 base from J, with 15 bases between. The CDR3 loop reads CASSPPRVLNYGYTF. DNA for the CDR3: TGTGCCAGCAGCCCCCCCAGGGTCCTTAACTATGGCTACACCTTC.

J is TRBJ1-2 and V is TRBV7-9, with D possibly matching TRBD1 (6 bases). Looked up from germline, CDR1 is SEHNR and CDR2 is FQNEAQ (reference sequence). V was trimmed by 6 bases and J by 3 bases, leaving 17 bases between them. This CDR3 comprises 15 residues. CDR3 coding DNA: TGTGCCAGCAGATTGACAGGTCGTGGGGACTATGGCTACACCTTC. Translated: CASRLTGRGDYGYTF.

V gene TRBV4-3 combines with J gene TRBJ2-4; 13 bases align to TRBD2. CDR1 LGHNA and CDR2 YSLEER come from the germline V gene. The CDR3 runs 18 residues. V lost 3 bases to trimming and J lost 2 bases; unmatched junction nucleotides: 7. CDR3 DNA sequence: TGCGCCAGCAGCCACCTACTAGCGGGAGGGCCGACCAAAAACATTCAGTACTTC. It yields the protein CASSHLLAGGPTKNIQYF.

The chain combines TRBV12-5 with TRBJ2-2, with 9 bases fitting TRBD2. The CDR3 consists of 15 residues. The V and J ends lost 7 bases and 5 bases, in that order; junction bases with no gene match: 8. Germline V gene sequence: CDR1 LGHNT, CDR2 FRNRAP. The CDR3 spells CASAPRLAGTGELFF. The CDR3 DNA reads TGTGCTAGTGCCCCTAGGCTAGCGGGGACCGGGGAGCTGTTTTTT. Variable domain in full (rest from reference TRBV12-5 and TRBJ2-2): DARVTQTPRHKVTEMGQEVTMRCQPILGHNTVFWYRQTMMQGLELLAYFRNRAPLDDSGMPKDRFSAEMPDATLATLKIQPSEPRDSAVYFCASAPRLAGTGELFFGEGSRLTVL.

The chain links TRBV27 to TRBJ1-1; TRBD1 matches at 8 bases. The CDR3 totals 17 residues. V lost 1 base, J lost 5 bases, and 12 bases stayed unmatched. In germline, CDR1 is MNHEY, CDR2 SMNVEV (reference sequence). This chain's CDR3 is CASSLWGQATGVTEAFF. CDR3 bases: TGTGCCAGCAGTTTATGGGGACAGGCCACCGGGGTGACTGAAGCTTTCTTT.

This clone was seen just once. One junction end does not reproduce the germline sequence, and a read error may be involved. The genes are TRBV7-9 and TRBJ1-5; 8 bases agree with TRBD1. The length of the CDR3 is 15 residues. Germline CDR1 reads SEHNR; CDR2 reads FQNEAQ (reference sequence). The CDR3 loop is CSSSTTTGGNQPQHF. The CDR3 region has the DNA TGTTCCAGCAGCACCACGACAGGGGGCAATCAGCCCCAGCATTTT.

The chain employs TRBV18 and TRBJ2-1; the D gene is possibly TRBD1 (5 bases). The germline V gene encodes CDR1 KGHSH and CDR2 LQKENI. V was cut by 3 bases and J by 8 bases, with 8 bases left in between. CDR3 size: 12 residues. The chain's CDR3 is CASSPDTYEQFF. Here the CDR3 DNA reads TGTGCCAGCTCACCGGACACATATGAGCAGTTCTTC. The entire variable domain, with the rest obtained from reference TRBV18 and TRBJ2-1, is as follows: NAGVMQNPRHLVRRRGQEARLRCSPMKGHSHVYWYRQLPEEGLKFMVYLQKENIIDESGMPKERFSAEFPKEGPSILRIQQVVRGDSAAYFCASSPDTYEQFFGPGTRLTVL.